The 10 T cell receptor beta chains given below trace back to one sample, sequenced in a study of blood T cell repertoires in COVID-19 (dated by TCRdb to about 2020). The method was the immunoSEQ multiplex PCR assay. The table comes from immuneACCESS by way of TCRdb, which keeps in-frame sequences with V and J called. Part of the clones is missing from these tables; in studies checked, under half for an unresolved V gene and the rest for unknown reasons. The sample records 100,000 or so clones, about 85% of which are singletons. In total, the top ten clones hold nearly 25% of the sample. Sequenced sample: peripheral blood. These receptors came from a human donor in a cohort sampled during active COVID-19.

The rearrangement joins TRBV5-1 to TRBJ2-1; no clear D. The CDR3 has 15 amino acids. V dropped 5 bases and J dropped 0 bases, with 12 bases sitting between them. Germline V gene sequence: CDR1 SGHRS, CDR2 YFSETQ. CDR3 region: CASRPLPSSYNEQFF. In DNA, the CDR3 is TGCGCCAGCAGACCCCTTCCGAGCTCCTACAATGAGCAGTTCTTC.

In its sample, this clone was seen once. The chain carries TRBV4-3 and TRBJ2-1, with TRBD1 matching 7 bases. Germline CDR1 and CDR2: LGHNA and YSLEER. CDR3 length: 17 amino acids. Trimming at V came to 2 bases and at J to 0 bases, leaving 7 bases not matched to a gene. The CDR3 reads CASSQFPSGGSYNEQFF. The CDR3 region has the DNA TGCGCCAGCAGCCAATTCCCCTCAGGGGGCTCCTACAATGAGCAGTTCTTC.

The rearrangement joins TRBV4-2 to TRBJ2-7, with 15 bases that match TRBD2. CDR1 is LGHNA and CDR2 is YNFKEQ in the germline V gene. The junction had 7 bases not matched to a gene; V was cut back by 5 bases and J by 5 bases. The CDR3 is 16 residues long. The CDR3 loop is CASSSGTSGRSDEQYF. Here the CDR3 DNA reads TGTGCCAGCAGCTCAGGGACTAGCGGGAGGAGCGACGAGCAGTACTTC.

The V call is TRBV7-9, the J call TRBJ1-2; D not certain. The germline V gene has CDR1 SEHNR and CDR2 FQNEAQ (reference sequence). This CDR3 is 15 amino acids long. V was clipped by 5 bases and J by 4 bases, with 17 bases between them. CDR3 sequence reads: CASSQRAFGGYGYTF. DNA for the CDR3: TGTGCCAGCAGCCAGCGGGCCTTCGGCGGCTATGGCTACACCTTC.

For the CDR3, the DNA is TGCGCCAGCAGCCAAGACGGTTTCTCTGGAAACACCATATATTTT. Its protein product is CASSQDGFSGNTIYF. The chain has TRBV4-1 and TRBJ1-3; unclear D gene. V lost 0 bases and J lost 0, with 6 bases in between. The CDR3 contains 15 residues. Germline-derived CDR1 and CDR2 are MGHRA and YSYEKL.

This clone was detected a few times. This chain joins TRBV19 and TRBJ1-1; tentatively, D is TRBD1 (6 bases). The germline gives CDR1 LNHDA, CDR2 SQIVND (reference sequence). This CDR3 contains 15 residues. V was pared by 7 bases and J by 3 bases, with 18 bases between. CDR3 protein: CASTPRGGWDTEAFF. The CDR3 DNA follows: TGTGCCAGTACCCCGAGGGGGGGGTGGGACACTGAAGCTTTCTTT.

The CDR3 is CASSVQGAGQPQHF. The CDR3 nucleotides are TGTGCCAGCAGTGTACAGGGGGCTGGACAGCCCCAGCATTTT. The V and J genes are TRBV2 and TRBJ1-5, with 9 bases that match TRBD1. With V trimmed by 4 bases and J by 7 bases, 5 bases remained unmatched. CDR1 SNHLY and CDR2 FYNNEI come from the germline V gene. The CDR3 sequence is 14 residues long.

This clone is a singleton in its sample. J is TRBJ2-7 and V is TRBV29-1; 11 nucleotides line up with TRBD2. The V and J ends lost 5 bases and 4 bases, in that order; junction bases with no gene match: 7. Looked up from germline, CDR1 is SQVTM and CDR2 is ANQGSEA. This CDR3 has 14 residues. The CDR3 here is CSVMTSGEGYEQYF. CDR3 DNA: TGCAGCGTTATGACTAGCGGGGAGGGGTACGAGCAGTACTTC.

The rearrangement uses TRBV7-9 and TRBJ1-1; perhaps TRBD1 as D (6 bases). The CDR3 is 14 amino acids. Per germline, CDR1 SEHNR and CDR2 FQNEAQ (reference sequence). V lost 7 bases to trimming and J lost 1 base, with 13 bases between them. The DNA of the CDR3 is TGTGCCAGCACCCTAGGACAGCCGAACACTGAAGCTTTCTTT. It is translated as CASTLGQPNTEAFF.

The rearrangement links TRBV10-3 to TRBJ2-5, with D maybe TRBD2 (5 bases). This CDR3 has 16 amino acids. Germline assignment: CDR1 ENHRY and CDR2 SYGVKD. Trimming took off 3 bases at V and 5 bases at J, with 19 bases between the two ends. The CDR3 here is CAISEHLDSSAETQYF. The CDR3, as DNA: TGTGCCATCAGTGAACACCTGGACTCCTCCGCGGAGACCCAGTACTTC.